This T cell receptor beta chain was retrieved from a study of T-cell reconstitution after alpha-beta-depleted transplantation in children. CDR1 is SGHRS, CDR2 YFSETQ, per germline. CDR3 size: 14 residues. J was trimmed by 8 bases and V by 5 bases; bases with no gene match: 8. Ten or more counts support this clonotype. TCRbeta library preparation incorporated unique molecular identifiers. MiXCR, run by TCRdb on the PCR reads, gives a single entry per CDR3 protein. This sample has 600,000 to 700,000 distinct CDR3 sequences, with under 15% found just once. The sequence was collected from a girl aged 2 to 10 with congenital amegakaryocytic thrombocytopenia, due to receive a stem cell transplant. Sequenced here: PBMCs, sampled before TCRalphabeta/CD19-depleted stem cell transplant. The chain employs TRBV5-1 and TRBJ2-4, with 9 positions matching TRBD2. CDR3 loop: CASRASGKTHIQYF. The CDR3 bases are TGCGCCAGCAGGGCTAGCGGGAAAACGCACATTCAGTACTTC.